The entry that follows covers one T cell receptor beta chain sequence. Constant-region reverse primers amplified full-length variable regions, followed by semi-nested Nested Universal Primer A PCR. Via MiXCR, TCRdb re-called the 5' RACE reads, giving one row per CDR3 protein. Seen here are around 44,000 distinct CDR3 sequences, roughly a fifth observed once, and the top ten hold approximately 4%. Tregs were sorted as CD4+CD25+CD127-/low cells. The sample comprised Tregs sorted from blood. The receptor comes from a female donor with breast cancer.

CDR3 in amino acids: CASSEGTGNQPQHF. Here the CDR3 DNA reads TGTGCCAGCAGCGAGGGGACAGGAAATCAGCCCCAGCATTTT. The chain joins TRBV9 to TRBJ1-5; 8 bases agree with TRBD1. With 3 bases clipped from V and 4 bases from J, the junction kept 3 bases outside the gene matches. The germline V gene encodes CDR1 SGDLS and CDR2 YYNGEE. The CDR3 is made up of 14 amino acids.